This T cell receptor beta chain was documented in a study of T-cell reconstitution after alpha-beta-depleted transplantation in children. A note on this clonotype: Its target is not known.

Notes on the study in general: Some patients' high day-60 TCRbeta diversity was traced to surviving recipient T cells and thymic progenitors. Most T-cell counts and diversity one year after the transplant came from T cells that were newly produced. Several hundred rapidly expanded clones from non-depleted graft cells reportedly supplied alpha-beta T cells about two months post-transplant.

Unique molecular identifiers were used to barcode this TCRbeta library. TCRdb passed the PCR reads through MiXCR, listing each CDR3 protein once. The sample has approximately 190,000 distinct CDR3 sequences; about 8.4% are singletons. Germline V gene lookup returns CDR1 SGHRS and CDR2 YFSETQ. The CDR3 is 13 amino acids. V shed 4 bases and J shed 0 bases, with 6 bases lying between them. The material was PBMCs, mostly from graft donor cells, obtained 360 days after TCRalphabeta/CD19-depleted stem cell transplant. The chain links TRBV5-1 to TRBJ2-3, with D uncertain. This receptor was identified in a male patient between 2 and 10 years old who had a stem cell transplant for acute myeloid leukemia, so the T cells may come from the graft donor. The CDR3 here is CASSVSSTDTQYF. The CDR3 DNA is TGCGCCAGCAGCGTCTCTAGCACAGATACGCAGTATTTT.